Listed below are T cell receptor beta chains from one sample, sequenced in a study of cytomegalovirus exposure and HLA in healthy donors. The method was immunoSEQ multiplex PCR; TCRdb's version includes in-frame clones alone and lacks a portion of them. The sample contains around 67,000 clones, 65% to 70% of which appear only once. The sequencing input was PBMCs. These receptors all come from a woman aged 25 to 39 in good health and CMV-seronegative. Each CDR3 is given with its conserved first and last residue. The D gene is left open where the match is weak. Clone size is shown for a subset of rows, as once, few, many or a class of expanded clone.

>TRBV21-1|-|TRBJ2-6|-
TGTGCCAGCAGCAAAAGTTTCCGAGTAGGGGTTTCTAGCTCTGGGGCCAACGTCCTGACTTTC
CASSKSFRVGVSSSGANVLTF
>TRBV4-3|-|TRBJ1-6|-
TGCGCCAGCAGCCAAGATACAAGGGGTAGTTCACCCCTCCACTTT
CASSQDTRGSSPLHF
>TRBV7-8|-|TRBJ1-6|-
TGTGCCAGCAGCTTATTGGCCAAGGGGGTAGGTTCACCCCTCCACTTT
CASSLLAKGVGSPLHF
>TRBV5-4|few|TRBJ1-1|-
TGTGCCAGCAGCTTTCAGGGCCTCTTGAACACTGAAGCTTTCTTT
CASSFQGLLNTEAFF
>TRBV30|-|TRBJ1-5|-
TGTGCCTGGAGTGCCGGTGAGAATCAGCCCCAGCATTTT
CAWSAGENQPQHF
>TRBV6-5|-|TRBJ1-2|TRBD1
TGTGCCAGCAGCCGGACAGGGGGCTACTATGGCTACACCTTC
CASSRTGGYYGYTF
>TRBV5-3|-|TRBJ2-1|-
TGTGCCAGAAGCCAATACCGGAAGACAGGCGTCAATGAGCAGTTCTTC
CARSQYRKTGVNEQFF
>TRBV9|medium-sized|TRBJ1-4|-
TGTGCCAGCAGCGTAGCTCCAGGGGCTGAGGAAAAACTGTTTTTT
CASSVAPGAEEKLFF
>TRBV6-6|-|TRBJ2-4|TRBD2
TGTGCCAGCAGTTACGACGGGGGGGTAGCCAAAAACATTCAGTACTTC
CASSYDGGVAKNIQYF
>TRBV7-2|once|TRBJ2-1|TRBD1
TGTGCCAGCAGCTTGGACAGGGGATACAATGAGCAGTTCTTC
CASSLDRGYNEQFF
>TRBV27|once|TRBJ1-4|TRBD1
TGTGCCAGCAGTCCCGGACAGGGGACTGAAAAACTGTTTTTT
CASSPGQGTEKLFF
>TRBV15|-|TRBJ1-1|-
TGTGCCACCAGCAGGGACACCTTGAACACTGAAGCTTTCTTT
CATSRDTLNTEAFF
>TRBV7-2|-|TRBJ2-7|-
TGTGCCAGCAGCCTACTAGGCTACGAGCAGTACTTC
CASSLLGYEQYF
>TRBV21-1|-|TRBJ2-2|-
TGTGCCAGCAGCAAGAGATCAGGGTTTCCCGGGGAGCTGTTTTTT
CASSKRSGFPGELFF
>TRBV7-9|-|TRBJ2-1|-
TGTGCCAGCAGCTTAGCTACGGGACTCGGGGGTAACAATGAGCAGTTCTTC
CASSLATGLGGNNEQFF
>TRBV19|-|TRBJ1-6|TRBD1
TGTGCCAGTAGTATCACAGGGGAACGTAATTCACCCCTCCACTTT
CASSITGERNSPLHF
>TRBV6-1|-|TRBJ1-3|-
TGTGCCGTCAGGGGTAATGGAAACACCATATATTTT
CAVRGNGNTIYF
>TRBV10-1|-|TRBJ2-2|TRBD2
TGCGCCAGCAGTGGCCACTTCTTAGCGGGGGGCGCCGGGGAGCTGTTTTTT
CASSGHFLAGGAGELFF
>TRBV7-6|-|TRBJ1-1|-
TGTGCCAGCAGCCGCGGACAGCCTACCATGAACACTGAAGCTTTCTTT
CASSRGQPTMNTEAFF
>TRBV29-1|-|TRBJ1-3|-
TGCAGCGTTGAAGGCGGGTTCTCTGGAAACACCATATATTTT
CSVEGGFSGNTIYF
>TRBV7-8|-|TRBJ1-2|TRBD1
TGTGCCAGCAGCTTCGGGACAGGGGGAAACTATGGCTACACCTTC
CASSFGTGGNYGYTF
>TRBV28|few|TRBJ1-2|-
TGTGCCAGCAGTTCCCTAGAGTCGCTTGGCTATGGCTACACCTTC
CASSSLESLGYGYTF
>TRBV27|-|TRBJ1-1|-
TGTGCCAGCAGGCGGCAGGGTGAAGACACTGAAGCTTTCTTT
CASRRQGEDTEAFF
>TRBV10-1|-|TRBJ2-7|-
TGCGCCAGCAGTGAGGACAACTCCTACGAGCAGTACTTC
CASSEDNSYEQYF
>TRBV11-3|-|TRBJ2-3|-
TGTGCCAGCAGCTTAGAGTCCCAGGGTGGGGCAGATACGCAGTATTTT
CASSLESQGGADTQYF
>TRBV14|-|TRBJ2-3|TRBD2
TGTGCCAGCAGCCAGGGACTAGCGGGGACCACAGACGACGATACGCAGTATTTT
CASSQGLAGTTDDDTQYF
>TRBV11-2|once|TRBJ2-1|TRBD2
TGTGCCAGCAGCTTAGATCGGGCGGGGGGCCAGTTCTTC
CASSLDRAGGQFF
>TRBV9|-|TRBJ2-1|TRBD2
TGTGCCAGCAGCGTAGGACTAGCGGGGTCCAATGAGCAGTTCTTC
CASSVGLAGSNEQFF
>TRBV7-2|-|TRBJ1-5|TRBD1
TGTGCCAGCAGCTCGGGACAGGGGGATCAGCCCCAGCATTTT
CASSSGQGDQPQHF
>TRBV5-1|few|TRBJ2-7|-
TGCGCCAGCAGCTTGGACATTAGTTTGCGGGAGCAGTACTTC
CASSLDISLREQYF
>TRBV5-5|-|TRBJ1-5|-
TGTGCCAGCAGTACAAATCCTCAGGTTAGCAATCAGCCCCAGCATTTT
CASSTNPQVSNQPQHF
>TRBV9|-|TRBJ2-3|-
TGTGCCAGCAGCCCCCGGGGTGACAAAGATACGCAGTATTTT
CASSPRGDKDTQYF
>TRBV7-2|-|TRBJ1-4|-
TGTGCCAGCAGCTTATACGGGAGGGAAAAACTGTTTTTT
CASSLYGREKLFF
>TRBV6-6|-|TRBJ1-1|-
TGTGCCAGCAGCGTCCGGGATGTGAACACTGAAGCTTTCTTT
CASSVRDVNTEAFF
>TRBV25-1|-|TRBJ2-1|TRBD1
TGTGCCAGCAGTTCAGGGGGCAATGAGCAGTTCTTC
CASSSGGNEQFF
>TRBV2|-|TRBJ1-1|-
TGTGCCAGCAGTGTCGGCGGAGGGAACACTGAAGCTTTCTTT
CASSVGGGNTEAFF
>TRBV18|-|TRBJ2-5|TRBD1
TGTGCCAGCTCACCACCCACTTTCAAGACAGGGGGGACAGAGGCCCAGTACTTC
CASSPPTFKTGGTEAQYF
>TRBV5-4|few|TRBJ2-1|TRBD2
TGTGCCAGCAGCCTGCAGGCAGCGGGGGGGCGCAATGAGCAGTTCTTC
CASSLQAAGGRNEQFF
>TRBV4-2|few|TRBJ1-1|-
TGTGCCAGCAGCCATCGACAGGAGGCGGATGAAGCTTTCTTT
CASSHRQEADEAFF
>TRBV21-1|-|TRBJ1-1|-
TGTGCCAGCAGCTCGCGGACAGGTGAAGCTTTCTTT
CASSSRTGEAFF
>TRBV28|once|TRBJ2-2|TRBD1
TGTGCCAGCAGTCCTCCCCGGGACAGGGTATACGGGGAGCTGTTTTTT
CASSPPRDRVYGELFF
>TRBV9|-|TRBJ1-2|-
TGTGCCAGCAGCGATTCCACCGGGGGGGGCAACTATGGCTACACCTTC
CASSDSTGGGNYGYTF
>TRBV5-4|-|TRBJ2-5|-
TGTGCCAGCAGCCTCGCCGGACTAAAAGAGACCCAGTACTTC
CASSLAGLKETQYF
>TRBV7-3|once|TRBJ2-1|TRBD2
TGTGCCAGCAGCCCTGGACTAGCGTTCTTCAATGAGCAGTTCTTC
CASSPGLAFFNEQFF
>TRBV28|-|TRBJ1-2|TRBD1
TGTGCCAGCAGTCCGGGACAGAAGTATGGCTACACCTTC
CASSPGQKYGYTF
>TRBV2|-|TRBJ2-5|TRBD2
TGTGCCAGCAGTGAACTGGCGGGGGAGCTCCAAGAGACCCAGTACTTC
CASSELAGELQETQYF
>TRBV19|-|TRBJ1-2|TRBD1
TGTGCCAGTAGTTCAAACGGACAGGGGGCGTACGGCTACACCTTC
CASSSNGQGAYGYTF
>TRBV30|-|TRBJ1-2|-
TGTGCCTGGAGTGTACCCGAGGGTTGGTATGGCTACACCTTC
CAWSVPEGWYGYTF
>TRBV28|-|TRBJ1-6|-
TGTGCCAGCAGTTTAGGTCTAAATTCACCCCTCCACTTT
CASSLGLNSPLHF
>TRBV25-1|-|TRBJ1-6|-
TGTGCCATCGCAGGGATGTCCTATAATTCACCCCTCCACTTT
CAIAGMSYNSPLHF
>TRBV2|-|TRBJ2-2|TRBD2
TGTGCCAGCAGTGAACAGGGAGGGAGCGGGGAGCTGTTTTTT
CASSEQGGSGELFF
>TRBV2|-|TRBJ2-5|-
TGTGCCAGCAGTGAAGCGCGGAACGGCGGGGCGAGAGAGACCCAGTACTTC
CASSEARNGGARETQYF